This T cell receptor (beta chain) was found in a study of post-analysis software for immune sequencing data. Study background: Recorded disease courses covered relapsing-remitting, secondary progressive and progressive-relapsing multiple sclerosis. Some patients had no subtype annotation.

The CDR3 runs 17 residues. V was clipped by 6 bases and J by 8 bases; unmatched bases: 17. From germline, CDR1 is MDHEN and CDR2 SYDVKM. Presence of unique molecular identifiers characterized the TCR beta cDNA libraries. When about 1 to 11 million T cells were used, they gave a few hundred thousand cDNA molecules. TCRdb called the PCR reads again in MiXCR, with one record for every CDR3 protein. There are about 820,000 distinct CDR3 sequences in the sample; about 53% occur only once, and roughly 4.4% lies in the top ten. As for this clonotype: Its matching antigen is unknown.

Findings and caveats of the study: Compared with controls, patients had more of roughly five TRBV segments, including TRBV5-6, TRBV5-1 and TRBV20-1. The normalized Chao1 diversity of multiple sclerosis patients was significantly lower than that of controls.

V is TRBV28 and J is TRBJ2-1, with 9 nucleotides matching TRBD2. The sequencing sample was made of blood. This receptor was obtained from a girl aged 10-17 years with multiple sclerosis. The CDR3 sequence is CASSPSPLAGMSDEQFF. As DNA, the CDR3 is TGTGCCAGCAGCCCCAGCCCTCTAGCGGGAATGTCGGATGAGCAGTTCTTC. The full variable domain, completed using reference TRBV28 and TRBJ2-1, is DVKVTQSSRYLVKRTGEKVFLECVQDMDHENMFWYRQDPGLGLRLIYFSYDVKMKEKGDIPEGYSVSREKKERFSLILESASTNQTSMYLCASSPSPLAGMSDEQFFGPGTRLTVL.